These 21 T cell receptor beta chains were sequenced from one sample in a study of metastatic and nonmetastatic thyroid tumors. TCRdb re-clonotyped the PCR reads via MiXCR. This sample has tens of thousands of clones; roughly 20% occur once, and the top ten carry roughly 15%. Patients were all untreated before their thyroid surgery. Specimen: blood. The receptors originated from a female donor with papillary thyroid cancer or a benign thyroid nodule (not recorded which). Some clones in this sample may be carry-over from other donors' samples.

A few counts support this clone. A much larger clone differs from this one at a single base, so this may be a read error. V gene TRBV20-1 combines with J gene TRBJ1-1, with D possibly matching TRBD1 (6 bases). Germline V gene lookup returns CDR1 DFQATT and CDR2 SNEGSKA (reference sequence). CDR3 size: 13 residues. The CDR3 DNA sequence: TGCAGTGCTGGGCAGGGGATTGGTACTGAATCTTTCTTT. Residues: CSAGQGIGTESFF.

This clone was recorded at least ten times. This chain uses TRBV5-1 with TRBJ2-5; D possibly uses TRBD1 or TRBD2 (6 bases each). V was cut by 0 bases and J by 4 bases, with 13 bases left in between. This CDR3 contains 15 residues. CDR1 is SGHRS, CDR2 YFSETQ, per germline. CDR3 region: CASSLGGAPGETQYF. As DNA, the CDR3 is TGCGCCAGCAGCTTGGGGGGGGCACCGGGAGAGACCCAGTACTTC.

This clone was observed at least ten times. The chain has TRBV24-1 and TRBJ1-1, with TRBD1 matching over 9 bases. The CDR3 loop spans 15 amino acids. CDR1 is KGHDR and CDR2 is SFDVKD in the germline V gene. The trim removed 5 bases at V and 5 bases at J, leaving 8 bases unmatched. CDR3 residues: CATSVDGTGSTEAFF. In nucleotides, the CDR3 is TGTGCCACCAGTGTCGACGGGACAGGGTCAACTGAAGCTTTCTTT.

Comments on this clone: The junction departs from germline at one end; a sequencing error may be responsible. This rearrangement joins TRBV11-2 to TRBJ2-2; no clear D gene. The CDR3 is 17 amino acids. Per the germline V gene, CDR1 is SGHAT and CDR2 is FQNNGV. The CDR3 here is CASSLEVSLRGTWELFF. The CDR3 nucleotides are TGTGCCAGCAGCTTAGAAGTTTCGCTTCGTGGCACCTGGGAGCTGTTTTTT.

In its sample, this clone is medium-sized. This chain joins TRBV6-1 and TRBJ2-7; D perhaps matches TRBD1 (5 bases). V was clipped by 6 bases and J by 10 bases, with 22 bases between them. The CDR3 has 14 amino acids. CDR1 is MNHNS and CDR2 is SASEGT in the germline V gene. The DNA for the CDR3 is TGTGCCAGCAGCCCCCTAGAAAATACAGGAGTTCAGTACTTC. Translated, it gives CASSPLENTGVQYF.

There are many counts of this clone. The chain recombines TRBV20-1 with TRBJ2-7; 8 bases are a match to TRBD2. This CDR3 spans 14 amino acids. Unmatched junction bases numbered 2, after V lost 1 base and J lost 0 bases. Germline-derived CDR1 and CDR2 are DFQATT and SNEGSKA (reference sequence). CDR3 in DNA: TGCAGTGCTAGAGCCGGGACTAGCTCCTACGAGCAGTACTTC. Its translation is CSARAGTSSYEQYF.

This clone was observed many times. V usage is TRBV2 and J usage is TRBJ2-3; 9 positions agree with TRBD1. V lost 9 bases to trimming and J lost 8 bases; unmatched junction nucleotides: 9. Looked up from germline, CDR1 is SNHLY and CDR2 is FYNNEI. This CDR3 is 13 amino acids long. For the CDR3, the DNA is TGTGCCAGAGGGGGCGGGACAGGGCGTACGCAGTATTTT. Protein product: CARGGGTGRTQYF. Variable domain in full (rest from reference TRBV2 and TRBJ2-3): EPEVTQTPSHQVTQMGQEVILRCVPISNHLYFYWYRQILGQKVEFLVSFYNNEISEKSEIFDDQFSVERPDGSNFTLKIRSTKLEDSAMYFCARGGGTGRTQYFGPGTRLTVL.

By share, this clone ranks as medium-sized (0.01 to 0.1%). Other nucleotide sequences in the sample specify the same CDR3. The chain couples TRBV19 to TRBJ1-3; D might be TRBD1 (6 bases). Germline V gives CDR1 LNHDA, CDR2 SQIVND (reference sequence). V lost 3 bases to trimming and J lost 3 bases, with 9 bases between them. CDR3 length equals 14 residues. The CDR3 sequence is CASSMQGGGNTIYF. The CDR3 DNA is TGTGCCAGTAGTATGCAAGGGGGTGGAAACACCATATATTTT.

V usage is TRBV7-2 and J usage is TRBJ2-7; the match to TRBD1 covers 7 bases. Trimming took 2 bases from V and 0 from J; bases not matched to a gene: 1. Germline CDR1 reads SGHTA; CDR2 reads FQGNSA. This CDR3 region has 14 residues. CDR3 loop: CASSLTGVSYEQYF. Here the CDR3 DNA reads TGTGCCAGCAGCTTAACAGGGGTCTCCTACGAGCAGTACTTC.

This clone was recorded at least ten times. At one boundary the junction diverges from the germline segment, which might be a read error. The rearrangement uses TRBV25-1 and TRBJ1-6; D is unresolved. The CDR3 has 12 amino acids. Germline values: CDR1 MGHDK, CDR2 SYGVNS. The CDR3 loop is CASSEYKSPLHF. Written as DNA, the CDR3 is TGTGCCAGCAGTGAATATAAGTCACCCCTCCACTTT.

This rearrangement joins TRBV19 to TRBJ2-7; 9 nucleotides match TRBD2. CDR3 length: 14 residues. V trimming: 3 bases; J trimming: 6 bases; junction bases outside the gene matches: 6. From germline, CDR1 is LNHDA and CDR2 SQIVND (reference sequence). In nucleotides, the CDR3 is TGTGCCAGTAGTATCTCAGCGGGAGGTTCCGAGCAGTACTTC. It is translated as CASSISAGGSEQYF.

This clone was counted only a few times. The V and J genes are TRBV12-3 or TRBV12-4 and TRBJ2-7, with 8 bases lining up with TRBD1. J lost 3 bases, V lost 3 bases, and 7 bases had no gene match. The CDR3 has 15 residues. The CDR3 nucleotides read TGTGCCAGCAGTTTGAGGGGACAGGATTTCTACGAGCAGTACTTC. It codes for CASSLRGQDFYEQYF.

This clone has more than one count but fewer than ten. The V gene is TRBV6-6, the J gene TRBJ1-2, with 7 bases identical to TRBD1. V gave up 2 bases and J gave up 2 bases; unmatched junction bases: 5. Germline lookup yields CDR1 MNHNY and CDR2 SVGAGI (reference sequence). The CDR3 covers 15 residues. The CDR3 DNA is TGTGCCAGCAGTTACACATGGGACAGCAACTATGGCTACACCTTC. This sequence encodes CASSYTWDSNYGYTF.

This clone has only a few counts. CDR3 region: CASSRGRRTAVEKLFF. Written as DNA, the CDR3 is TGTGCCAGCAGCCGAGGGAGGCGAACAGCGGTCGAAAAACTGTTTTTT. This chain connects TRBV11-2 to TRBJ1-4; D not certain. The CDR3 runs to 16 residues. V gave up 5 bases and J gave up 8 bases, with 21 bases separating them. CDR1 is SGHAT and CDR2 is FQNNGV in the germline V gene.

As to this clone: Given a much more abundant clone one base away, this may be a read error. The genes are TRBV20-1 and TRBJ2-3; 8 nucleotides align to TRBD1. V dropped 2 bases and J dropped 1; count of bases not matched to a gene: 2. Germline V lookup: CDR1 DFQATT, CDR2 SNEGSKA (reference sequence). This CDR3 comprises 14 residues. CDR3 nucleotides: TGCAGTGCTAGAATACAGGGGGGCACAGATACGCAGTATTTT. As protein: CSARIQGGTDTQYF.

In this sample, this clone turned up many times. V gene TRBV10-3 combines with J gene TRBJ2-2; 9 bases fit TRBD2. The ends lost 11 bases at V and 3 bases at J; junction bases unmatched: 4. There are 13 residues in the CDR3. Germline values: CDR1 ENHRY, CDR2 SYGVKD. CDR3 DNA sequence: TGTGCCTCCGAGCGGGAGGACACCGGGGAGCTGTTTTTT. This sequence encodes CASEREDTGELFF.

About this clone: Relative to the germline gene, one junction end is altered; a read error may explain this. V usage is TRBV6-5 and J usage is TRBJ2-2; 8 bases align to TRBD2. Germline CDR1 MNHEY, CDR2 SVGAGI. The CDR3 has 18 amino acids. The CDR3 nucleotides are TGTGCCAGCAGCTACTCGGGAGGGTTTGATGCTAACACCGGGGAGCTGTTTTTT. As protein: CASSYSGGFDANTGELFF.

In this sample, this clone turned up many times. This chain joins TRBV5-1 and TRBJ2-3; D unresolved. The germline gives CDR1 SGHRS, CDR2 YFSETQ. This CDR3 contains 16 residues. V lost 0 bases, J lost 2 bases, and 13 bases lay in between. The CDR3 nucleotides are TGCGCCAGCAGCTTGGCTTTACGCAGGTACACAGATACGCAGTATTTT. It encodes CASSLALRRYTDTQYF.

There are many counts of this clone. The CDR3, as DNA: TGTGCCAGTAGTAGTTCCAGGGAAGATGAGCAGTTCTTC. This sequence encodes CASSSSREDEQFF. The rearrangement links TRBV19 to TRBJ2-1; maybe TRBD1 (5 bases). CDR1 is LNHDA, CDR2 SQIVND, per germline (reference sequence). The V end was cut by 4 bases, the J end by 8 bases, with 12 bases between. The CDR3 is made up of 13 amino acids.

V and J are TRBV30 and TRBJ2-5; 12 bases match TRBD2. With 3 bases clipped from V and 3 bases from J, the junction kept 5 bases outside the gene matches. Germline V gives CDR1 GTSNPN, CDR2 SVGIG (reference sequence). The CDR3 is 15 residues long. CDR3 in DNA: TGTGCCTGGAGGGGCCTAGCGGGAGGGGAAGAGACCCAGTACTTC. This translates into CAWRGLAGGEETQYF.

This clone was seen ten or more times. The rearrangement uses TRBV12-3 or TRBV12-4 and TRBJ1-4, with unresolved D. The V and J ends lost 1 base and 2 bases respectively, with 11 bases between them. The CDR3 has 16 amino acids. CDR3 DNA sequence: TGTGCCAGCAGTTTAGGGGCCAGGACCACTAATGAAAAACTGTTTTTT. Protein product: CASSLGARTTNEKLFF.